This T cell receptor beta chain was sequenced during a study of T-cell reconstitution after alpha-beta-depleted transplantation in children. Unique molecular identifiers were used in preparing the TCRbeta library. In TCRdb, the PCR reads were re-called with MiXCR into one record per CDR3 protein. The table records a few hundred thousand distinct CDR3 sequences, about 40% of them present only once. This CDR3 spans 15 amino acids. CDR1 MDHEN and CDR2 SYDVKM come from the germline V gene. V lost 6 bases and J lost 2, with 11 bases in between. This clonotype has a handful of counts. Sequencing was performed on PBMCs, taken before TCRalphabeta/CD19-depleted stem cell transplant. The clonotype was recovered from a girl aged 2 to 9 with aplastic anemia, due to receive a stem cell transplant. The chain employs TRBV28 and TRBJ2-6, with a possible D match to TRBD1 (6 bases). CDR3 bases: TGTGCCAGCAGCACAGGGATAACTGGGGCCAACGTCCTGACTTTC. The encoded protein is CASSTGITGANVLTF. Full variable domain (remainder filled in from reference TRBV28 and TRBJ2-6): DVKVTQSSRYLVKRTGEKVFLECVQDMDHENMFWYRQDPGLGLRLIYFSYDVKMKEKGDIPEGYSVSREKKERFSLILESASTNQTSMYLCASSTGITGANVLTFGAGSRLTVL.